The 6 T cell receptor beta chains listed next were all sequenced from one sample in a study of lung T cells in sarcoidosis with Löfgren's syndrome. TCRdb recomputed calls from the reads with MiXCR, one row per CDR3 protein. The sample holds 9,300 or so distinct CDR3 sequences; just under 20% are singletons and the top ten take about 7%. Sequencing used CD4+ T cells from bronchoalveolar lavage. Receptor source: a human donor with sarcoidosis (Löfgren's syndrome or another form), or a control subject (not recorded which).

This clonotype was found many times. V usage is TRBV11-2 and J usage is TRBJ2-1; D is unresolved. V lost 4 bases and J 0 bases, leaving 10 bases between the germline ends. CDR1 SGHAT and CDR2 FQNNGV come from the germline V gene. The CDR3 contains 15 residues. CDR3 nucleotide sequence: TGTGCCAGCAGCTACGGAGCCTTCTCCTACAATGAGCAGTTCTTC. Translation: CASSYGAFSYNEQFF. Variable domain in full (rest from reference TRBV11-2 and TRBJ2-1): EAGVAQSPRYKIIEKRQSVAFWCNPISGHATLYWYQQILGQGPKLLIQFQNNGVVDDSQLPKDRFSAERLKGVDSTLKIQPAKLEDSAVYLCASSYGAFSYNEQFFGPGTRLTVL.

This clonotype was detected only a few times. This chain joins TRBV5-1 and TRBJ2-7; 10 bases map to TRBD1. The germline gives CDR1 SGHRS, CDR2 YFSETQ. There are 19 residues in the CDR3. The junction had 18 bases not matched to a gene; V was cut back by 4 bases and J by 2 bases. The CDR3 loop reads CASSARDRGRREPAYEQYF. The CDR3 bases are TGCGCCAGCAGCGCCCGGGACAGGGGTCGGCGGGAACCTGCCTACGAGCAGTACTTC.

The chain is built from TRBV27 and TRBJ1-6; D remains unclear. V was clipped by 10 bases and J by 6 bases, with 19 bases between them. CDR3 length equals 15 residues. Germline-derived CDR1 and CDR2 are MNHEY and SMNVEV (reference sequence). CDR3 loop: CANLGRVGSNSPLHF. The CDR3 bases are TGTGCCAACCTAGGAAGGGTAGGGAGTAATTCACCCCTCCACTTT.

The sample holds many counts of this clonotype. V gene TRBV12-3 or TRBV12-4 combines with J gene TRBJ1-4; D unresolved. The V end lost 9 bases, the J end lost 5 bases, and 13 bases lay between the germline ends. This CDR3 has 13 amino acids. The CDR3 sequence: CARRQATNEKLFF. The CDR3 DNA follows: TGTGCCAGGCGTCAGGCCACGAATGAAAAACTGTTTTTT.

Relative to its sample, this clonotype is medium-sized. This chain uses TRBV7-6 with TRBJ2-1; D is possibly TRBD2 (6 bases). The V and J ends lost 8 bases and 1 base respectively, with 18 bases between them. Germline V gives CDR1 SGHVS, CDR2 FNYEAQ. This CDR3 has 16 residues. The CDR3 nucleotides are TGTGCCAGCGCACTGACCGGCGGGACTTCCTACAATGAGCAGTTCTTC. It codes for CASALTGGTSYNEQFF.

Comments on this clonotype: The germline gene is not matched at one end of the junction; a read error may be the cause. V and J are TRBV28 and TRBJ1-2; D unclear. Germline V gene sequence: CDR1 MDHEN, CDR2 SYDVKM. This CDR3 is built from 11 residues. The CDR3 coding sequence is TGTGCCAGAAGTTCAACCGATGGCTACGCCTTC. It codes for CARSSTDGYAF.